This T cell receptor (beta chain) stems from a study of cytomegalovirus exposure and HLA in healthy donors. General study results and limits: Follow-up analysis later connected one missense variant in DCLRE1C with trimming of TCR beta V- and J-genes. The presence/absence work took it that sequencing depth was about the same across donors.

PCR involved 60 Vbeta and 13 Jbeta primers. Clones were read by immunoSEQ multiplex PCR, and TCRdb kept only the in-frame ones, dropping some. The sample shows roughly 99,000 clones, roughly 87% of them seen only once. A remark on this clone: Its antigen remains unknown.

The CDR3 sequence is 13 residues long. Germline assignment: CDR1 WNHNN and CDR2 SYGVQD (reference sequence). V lost 6 bases, J lost 1 base, and 9 bases lay in between. This TCR derives from a man aged 25-40 years in good health and CMV-seropositive. The chain links TRBV10-1 to TRBJ1-1; D may be TRBD1 (6 bases). What was sequenced was PBMCs. The CDR3 spells CASRGQPNTEAFF. The CDR3 DNA sequence: TGCGCCAGCAGAGGACAGCCGAACACTGAAGCTTTCTTT.